The 24 T cell receptor beta chains below all came from one sample that was sequenced in a study of radiation and T cells in renal cell carcinoma. The protocol was immunoSEQ multiplex PCR, while the TCRdb copy is restricted to in-frame clones and leaves out a portion. This table holds 90,000 to 100,000 clones, less than 90% found once. Time point in this sample: baseline pretreatment blood. The treatment denotes: 15 Gy SBRT to primary tumor, nephrectomy 4 weeks later. The specimen was blood, collected from a patient whose treatment included radiotherapy and nephrectomy. Every receptor here comes from a man between 45 and 60 years old with renal cell carcinoma.

The V gene is TRBV10-2, the J gene TRBJ2-1; 9 bases are shared with TRBD2. The trim removed 6 bases at V and 3 bases at J, leaving 6 bases unmatched. The germline gives CDR1 WSHSY, CDR2 SAAADI. CDR3 length: 15 residues. DNA for the CDR3: TGCGCCAGCAGGGACCATAGCGGGGGCTACAATGAGCAGTTCTTC. Translating it yields CASRDHSGGYNEQFF.

This clone was counted a single time. The chain is built from TRBV5-1 and TRBJ2-3; TRBD1 matches at 8 bases. This CDR3 is built from 14 residues. Germline V CDR1 and CDR2: SGHRS, YFSETQ. Unmatched junction bases numbered 5, after V lost 3 bases and J lost 5 bases. In nucleotides, the CDR3 is TGCGCCAGCAGCTCGACAGGGGACGGAGATACGCAGTATTTT. Translating gives CASSSTGDGDTQYF.

V is TRBV7-9 and J is TRBJ2-2; TRBD2 aligns across 12 bases. The CDR3 has 15 amino acids. Germline CDR1 SEHNR, CDR2 FQNEAQ (reference sequence). Germline trimming cut 5 bases from V and 5 bases from J; bases unmatched to any gene: 3. CDR3 protein: CASSTGLAGTGELFF. The CDR3 coding sequence is TGTGCCAGCAGCACGGGACTAGCGGGTACCGGGGAGCTGTTTTTT.

J is TRBJ2-5 and V is TRBV5-1, with 9 bases matching TRBD1. Germline CDR1 SGHRS, CDR2 YFSETQ. The CDR3 loop spans 21 amino acids. V dropped 2 bases and J dropped 2; count of bases not matched to a gene: 22. This CDR3 reads CASSFPRTGERIAIGQETQYF. CDR3 nucleotides: TGCGCCAGCAGCTTTCCCCGGACAGGGGAGAGGATCGCCATCGGGCAAGAGACCCAGTACTTC.

Only one count was recorded for this clone. The gene calls are TRBV9 and TRBJ1-2; D is uncertain. Germline V gene lookup returns CDR1 SGDLS and CDR2 YYNGEE. The ends were cut back, 0 bases at V and 4 bases at J, with 7 bases in the middle. CDR3 length: 13 amino acids. The DNA of the CDR3 is TGTGCCAGCAGCGTAGGTCGCCTCTATGGCTACACCTTC. It is translated as CASSVGRLYGYTF.

The V and J genes are TRBV19 and TRBJ1-6; D not resolved. Germline values: CDR1 LNHDA, CDR2 SQIVND (reference sequence). This CDR3 spans 15 amino acids. Trimming removed 3 bases at V and 3 bases at J, with 9 bases between. CDR3 DNA sequence: TGTGCCAGTAGTATGCGGCAATTCTATAATTCACCCCTCCACTTT. Translating it yields CASSMRQFYNSPLHF.

The genes are TRBV5-6 and TRBJ2-1; D not certain. Trimming removed 2 bases at V and 6 bases at J, with 6 bases between. The V gene's germline CDR1 is SGHDT and CDR2 YYEEEE. This CDR3 is 12 amino acids long. The CDR3 protein is CASSFLGNEQFF. Here the CDR3 DNA reads TGTGCCAGCAGCTTTCTCGGCAATGAGCAGTTCTTC.

The chain combines TRBV6-5 with TRBJ1-3; weak D call: TRBD1 (5 bases). CDR3 length equals 14 residues. V lost 7 bases and J 2 bases, leaving 12 bases between the germline ends. The germline CDR1 and CDR2 sequences are MNHEY and SVGAGI. This CDR3 is CASTERQPGNTIYF. The CDR3 nucleotides are TGTGCCAGCACCGAAAGACAGCCTGGAAACACCATATATTTT.

CDR3 sequence (DNA): TGTGCCAGCAGCTTGGGAACTCCTGAGCAGTTCTTC. Its translation is CASSLGTPEQFF. The chain links TRBV5-6 to TRBJ2-1; D gene unclear. Trimming took off 0 bases at V and 9 bases at J, with 7 bases between the two ends. Germline-derived CDR1 and CDR2 are SGHDT and YYEEEE. The CDR3 loop spans 12 amino acids.

This clone was counted once. The V gene is TRBV7-2, the J gene TRBJ1-6; D gene unclear. In germline, CDR1 is SGHTA, CDR2 FQGNSA. The CDR3 loop spans 12 amino acids. V lost 5 bases, J lost 9 bases, and 8 bases lay in between. CDR3 loop: CASSRSGSPLHF. As DNA, the CDR3 is TGTGCCAGCAGCCGCAGTGGTTCACCCCTCCACTTT.

The gene calls are TRBV14 and TRBJ2-3; TRBD1 agrees at 7 bases. Germline V lookup: CDR1 SGHDN, CDR2 FVKESK. J lost 4 bases, V lost 4 bases, and 8 bases had no gene match. This CDR3 has 15 residues. The CDR3 region is CASSPWTGKPDTQYF. CDR3 nucleotide sequence: TGTGCCAGCAGCCCCTGGACAGGTAAACCAGATACGCAGTATTTT.

The count of this clone is one. This rearrangement joins TRBV6-5 to TRBJ1-1; no reliable D call. V was shortened by 0 bases and J by 2 bases, with 7 bases between the two germline ends. This CDR3 comprises 14 residues. The germline V gene encodes CDR1 MNHEY and CDR2 SVGAGI. CDR3 sequence: CASSYSPRNTEAFF. DNA for the CDR3: TGTGCCAGCAGTTACTCGCCAAGAAACACTGAAGCTTTCTTT.

The chain recombines TRBV25-1 with TRBJ2-3; D remains unclear. CDR1 and CDR2 (germline): MGHDK, SYGVNS. V was clipped by 3 bases and J by 3 bases, with 16 bases between them. The CDR3 is 16 amino acids. As DNA, the CDR3 is TGTGCCAGCAGTGATATAGGTTTGGGCCAAACAGATACGCAGTATTTT. It translates to CASSDIGLGQTDTQYF.

The chain has TRBV9 and TRBJ2-3; 8 bases match TRBD2. V lost 4 bases and J lost 7; bases outside the gene matches: 8. Germline CDR1 is SGDLS and CDR2 is YYNGEE. The CDR3 runs to 14 residues. The DNA of the CDR3 is TGTGCCAGCAGCTCTCGGACTAGCACGCATACGCAGTATTTT. It codes for CASSSRTSTHTQYF.

The J gene is TRBJ2-3, the V gene TRBV13; 7 bases are a match to TRBD2. From germline, CDR1 is PRHDT and CDR2 FYEKMQ (reference sequence). CDR3 length: 16 amino acids. The V and J ends lost 5 bases and 5 bases, in that order; junction bases with no gene match: 13. CDR3 sequence reads: CASSTRLAFRGDTQYF. The CDR3 DNA reads TGTGCCAGCAGCACCCGACTAGCTTTCCGCGGAGATACGCAGTATTTT.

The V call is TRBV30, the J call TRBJ2-3, with D perhaps matching TRBD2 (6 bases). The V end was cut by 5 bases, the J end by 1 base, with 10 bases between. The CDR3 extends over 13 amino acids. Germline V CDR1 and CDR2: GTSNPN, SVGIG (reference sequence). CDR3 DNA sequence: TGTGCCTGGGATAGCGGTGGCACAGATACGCAGTATTTT. Amino acid sequence: CAWDSGGTDTQYF.

The CDR3 is CASSQTPTGEPYGYTF. The CDR3 nucleotides are TGCGCCAGCAGCCAGACGCCAACAGGGGAACCCTATGGCTACACCTTC. The V gene is TRBV5-1, the J gene TRBJ1-2; the match to TRBD1 covers 7 bases. The CDR3 is 16 amino acids. Germline assignment: CDR1 SGHRS and CDR2 YFSETQ. The trim removed 4 bases at V and 4 bases at J, leaving 13 bases unmatched.

The table lists this clone with a few counts. The chain is built from TRBV21-1 and TRBJ1-5. TRBV21-1 is designated a pseudogene. CDR3 size: 14 residues. The CDR3 DNA follows: TGTGCCAGCAGCAATGCCGGCGGGGAACAGCCCCAGCATTTT. This sequence encodes CASSNAGGEQPQHF.

The chain couples TRBV4-3 to TRBJ2-3; maybe TRBD2 (7 bases). CDR3 size: 16 residues. Trimming shortened V by 0 bases and J by 8 bases, and 18 bases separated the two germline ends. CDR1 is LGHNA, CDR2 YSLEER, per germline. The CDR3 loop is CASSQDWRGGGRTQYF. The CDR3 DNA reads as TGCGCCAGCAGCCAAGATTGGAGAGGCGGGGGCCGTACGCAGTATTTT.

This chain links TRBV25-1 with TRBJ2-3; D may correspond to TRBD1 or TRBD2 (5 bases each). The V gene's germline CDR1 is MGHDK and CDR2 SYGVNS. The CDR3 length is 12 residues. The V end lost 3 bases, the J end lost 6 bases, and 7 bases lay between the germline ends. CDR3 in amino acids: CASSEWGDTQYF. CDR3 DNA: TGTGCCAGCAGTGAGTGGGGGGATACGCAGTATTTT.

This chain joins TRBV29-1 and TRBJ1-2; D call uncertain. Per the germline V gene, CDR1 is SQVTM and CDR2 is ANQGSEA. Deletions cut 5 bases from V and 5 bases from J, with 3 bases between. The CDR3 totals 9 residues. CDR3 sequence reads: CSVIYGYTF. In DNA form, the CDR3 reads TGCAGCGTTATTTATGGCTACACCTTC.

The genes are TRBV6-4 and TRBJ2-1; D ambiguous. The CDR3 runs 13 residues. V was shortened by 0 bases and J by 12 bases, with 12 bases between the two germline ends. CDR1 is MRHNA and CDR2 is SNTAGT in the germline V gene. CDR3 loop: CASSDSARGLQFF. DNA of the CDR3: TGTGCCAGCAGTGACTCCGCTCGCGGTTTGCAGTTCTTC.

The V gene is TRBV7-6, the J gene TRBJ1-1, with D uncertain. The CDR3 length is 15 residues. Trimming removed 1 base from V and 0 bases from J, with 9 bases in between. Germline values: CDR1 SGHVS, CDR2 FNYEAQ. The CDR3 DNA reads as TGTGCCAGCAGCTTAGAGCTCAGCATGAACACTGAAGCTTTCTTT. Its translation is CASSLELSMNTEAFF.

The J gene is TRBJ2-6, the V gene TRBV9; TRBD1 aligns across 7 bases. CDR3 length: 20 residues. Germline CDR1 SGDLS, CDR2 YYNGEE. Unmatched junction bases numbered 16, after V lost 4 bases and J lost 0 bases. As DNA, the CDR3 is TGTGCCAGCAGCCCAAAACCTGGGGGACAGCGTTACTCTGGGGCCAACGTCCTGACTTTC. This encodes CASSPKPGGQRYSGANVLTF. Full variable domain (remainder filled in from reference TRBV9 and TRBJ2-6): DSGVTQTPKHLITATGQRVTLRCSPRSGDLSVYWYQQSLDQGLQFLIQYYNGEERAKGNILERFSAQQFPDLHSELNLSSLELGDSALYFCASSPKPGGQRYSGANVLTFGAGSRLTVL.